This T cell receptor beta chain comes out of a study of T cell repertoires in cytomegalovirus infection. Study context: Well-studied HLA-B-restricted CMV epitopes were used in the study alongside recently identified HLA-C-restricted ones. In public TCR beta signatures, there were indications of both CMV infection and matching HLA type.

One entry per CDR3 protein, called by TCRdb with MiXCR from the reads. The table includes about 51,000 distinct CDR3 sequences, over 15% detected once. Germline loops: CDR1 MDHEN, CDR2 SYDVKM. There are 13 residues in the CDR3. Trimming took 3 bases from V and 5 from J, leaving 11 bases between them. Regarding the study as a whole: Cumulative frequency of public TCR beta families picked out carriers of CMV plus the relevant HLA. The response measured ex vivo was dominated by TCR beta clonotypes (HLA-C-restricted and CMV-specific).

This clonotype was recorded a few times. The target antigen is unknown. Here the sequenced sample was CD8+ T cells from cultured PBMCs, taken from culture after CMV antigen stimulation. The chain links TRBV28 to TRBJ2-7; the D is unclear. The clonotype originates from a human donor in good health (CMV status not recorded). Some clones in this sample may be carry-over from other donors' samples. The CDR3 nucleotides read TGTGCCAGCAGTTTGGTGGGCCTAGACGAGCAGTACTTC. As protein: CASSLVGLDEQYF.